These 21 T cell receptor beta chains were all obtained from the same sample, sequenced in a study of response to subunit inactivated influenza vaccine. TCRdb passed the RT-PCR reads through MiXCR, listing each CDR3 protein once. The sample yields roughly 620,000 distinct CDR3 sequences, approximately 10% seen once. This sample also belongs to another study, concerning T cells expressing NK-cell markers. Turning to that study: It was by 5'RACE template switching with UMIs that TCR beta cDNA was made.

The source was PBMCs from blood, collected on the day of vaccination. Receptors were obtained from a man between 45 and 60 years old who received an inactivated influenza vaccine.

This clonotype appeared a few times. The J gene is TRBJ2-7, the V gene TRBV20-1, with TRBD2 matching 9 bases. The CDR3 loop spans 11 amino acids. Germline lookup yields CDR1 DFQATT and CDR2 SNEGSKA (reference sequence). V lost 7 bases, J lost 5 bases, and 3 bases stayed unmatched. This chain's CDR3 is CSVAGVNEQYF. CDR3 DNA sequence: TGCAGTGTAGCGGGAGTCAACGAGCAGTACTTC.

The rearrangement joins TRBV28 to TRBJ1-5; D unclear. The V gene lost 5 bases and the J gene lost 7 bases, with 18 bases spanning the gap. The germline V gene has CDR1 MDHEN and CDR2 SYDVKM. The CDR3 extends over 15 amino acids. The CDR3 region is CASSPPGRSGQPQHF. CDR3 in DNA: TGTGCCAGCAGTCCCCCCGGACGGTCTGGACAGCCCCAGCATTTT.

This chain links TRBV7-2 with TRBJ2-5; D not certain. CDR1 SGHTA and CDR2 FQGNSA come from the germline V gene. The germline V and J ends were trimmed by 4 bases and 1 base, with 16 bases remaining between them. This CDR3 is built from 16 residues. In DNA, the CDR3 is TGTGCCAGCAGCTCATTAGCAGTGTCAGCCCAAGAGACCCAGTACTTC. It specifies CASSSLAVSAQETQYF.

V gene TRBV9 combines with J gene TRBJ2-7; D might be TRBD2 (6 bases). This CDR3 has 16 amino acids. Germline V gene sequence: CDR1 SGDLS, CDR2 YYNGEE. V shed 4 bases and J shed 1 base, with 18 bases lying between them. CDR3: CASSPQVSGSSYEQYF. DNA for the CDR3: TGTGCCAGCAGCCCCCAAGTCAGCGGGTCGTCCTACGAGCAGTACTTC.

The chain combines TRBV20-1 with TRBJ2-4, with 8 bases lining up with TRBD1. V trimming: 0 bases; J trimming: 3 bases; junction bases outside the gene matches: 7. Per germline, CDR1 DFQATT and CDR2 SNEGSKA (reference sequence). CDR3 length: 16 amino acids. In DNA form, the CDR3 reads TGCAGTGCTAGAGACTCCGGGACAGGATTCAAAAACATTCAGTACTTC. This codes for CSARDSGTGFKNIQYF.

This clonotype was observed a handful of times. The V call is TRBV18, the J call TRBJ2-3; D is possibly TRBD1 or TRBD2 (6 bases each). There are 14 residues in the CDR3. Trimming shortened V by 6 bases and J by 7 bases, and 17 bases separated the two germline ends. CDR1 is KGHSH, CDR2 LQKENI, per germline. The CDR3 loop reads CASSQSVGGNTQYF. CDR3 nucleotide sequence: TGTGCCAGCTCTCAAAGCGTCGGGGGCAATACGCAGTATTTT. Variable domain in full (rest from reference TRBV18 and TRBJ2-3): NAGVMQNPRHLVRRRGQEARLRCSPMKGHSHVYWYRQLPEEGLKFMVYLQKENIIDESGMPKERFSAEFPKEGPSILRIQQVVRGDSAAYFCASSQSVGGNTQYFGPGTRLTVL.

This clonotype was seen a handful of times. The chain links TRBV7-9 to TRBJ2-7; D might be TRBD1 (6 bases). CDR1 is SEHNR and CDR2 is FQNEAQ in the germline V gene (reference sequence). The CDR3 is 16 amino acids. V shed 1 base and J shed 0 bases, with 13 bases lying between them. The CDR3, as DNA: TGTGCCAGCAGCTTAGGTACAGGGCTTAGCTCCTACGAGCAGTACTTC. Residues: CASSLGTGLSSYEQYF.

This clonotype was recorded many times. V is TRBV4-1 and J is TRBJ1-1, with D uncertain. V lost 4 bases, J lost 0 bases, and 18 bases lay in between. In germline, CDR1 is MGHRA, CDR2 YSYEKL. CDR3 length: 17 residues. The CDR3 spells CASSLTEVPGMNTEAFF. The CDR3, as DNA: TGCGCCAGCAGCCTAACCGAAGTTCCGGGAATGAACACTGAAGCTTTCTTT.

This clonotype has at least ten counts. The gene calls are TRBV7-9 and TRBJ1-1; perhaps TRBD1 as D (5 bases). Germline CDR1 and CDR2: SEHNR and FQNEAQ (reference sequence). This CDR3 spans 14 amino acids. V lost 5 bases and J 1 base, leaving 11 bases between the germline ends. The CDR3 protein is CASSRGLANTEAFF. CDR3 bases: TGTGCCAGCAGCCGGGGACTAGCGAACACTGAAGCTTTCTTT. Combining the CDR3 with reference TRBV7-9 and TRBJ1-1 gives the whole variable domain DTGVSQNPRHKITKRGQNVTFRCDPISEHNRLYWYRQTLGQGPEFLTYFQNEAQLEKSRLLSDRFSAERPKGSFSTLEIQRTEQGDSAMYLCASSRGLANTEAFFGQGTRLTVV.

This clonotype was observed a handful of times. The CDR3 sequence: CASSNGQGETSRETQYF. As DNA, the CDR3 is TGTGCCAGCAGCAACGGACAGGGCGAAACTAGTCGAGAGACCCAGTACTTC. V and J are TRBV5-4 and TRBJ2-5; TRBD1 matches 8 bases. The length of the CDR3 is 17 residues. Losses at the gene ends were 4 bases for V and 4 bases for J; bases not matched to a gene: 15. Per germline, CDR1 SGHNT and CDR2 YYREEE (reference sequence).

The chain employs TRBV28 and TRBJ2-7; D not certain. Germline V gene lookup returns CDR1 MDHEN and CDR2 SYDVKM. Trimming removed 3 bases at V and 4 bases at J, with 13 bases between. The CDR3 is 14 amino acids. In DNA form, the CDR3 reads TGTGCCAGCAGTTTCGGGTCAGCAAAATACGAGCAGTACTTC. This sequence encodes CASSFGSAKYEQYF.

In its sample, this clonotype was seen many times. The chain uses TRBV28 and TRBJ2-7, with 10 positions matching TRBD1. This CDR3 is 13 amino acids long. V trimming: 8 bases; J trimming: 4 bases; junction bases outside the gene matches: 5. Looked up from germline, CDR1 is MDHEN and CDR2 is SYDVKM. CDR3 bases: TGTGCCAGCGCCGGGGACAGGGGTTACGAGCAGTACTTC. Protein sequence: CASAGDRGYEQYF.

V gene TRBV6-2 or TRBV6-3 combines with J gene TRBJ2-1; 10 bases line up with TRBD2. Germline assignment: CDR1 MNHEY and CDR2 SVGEGT. CDR3 length: 15 amino acids. Trimming at V came to 8 bases and at J to 4 bases, leaving 8 bases not matched to a gene. CDR3 coding DNA: TGTGCCAGCTACCCCAGCGGGGGGGCATACAATGAGCAGTTCTTC. Translated: CASYPSGGAYNEQFF.

This chain uses TRBV27 with TRBJ2-1; 13 bases align to TRBD2. The length of the CDR3 is 18 residues. Germline-derived CDR1 and CDR2 are MNHEY and SMNVEV (reference sequence). Germline trimming cut 4 bases from V and 1 base from J; bases unmatched to any gene: 7. The CDR3 loop is CASSSSGTSGKSYNEQFF. CDR3 nucleotides: TGTGCCAGCAGTTCATCCGGGACTAGCGGGAAGTCCTACAATGAGCAGTTCTTC.

J is TRBJ2-3 and V is TRBV5-1, with D maybe TRBD1 (5 bases). The CDR3 is 15 residues long. Per the germline V gene, CDR1 is SGHRS and CDR2 is YFSETQ. With 1 base removed from V and 4 bases from J, the gap between germline ends came to 13 bases. CDR3 amino acids: CASSLWAGSSDTQYF. CDR3 nucleotide sequence: TGCGCCAGCAGCTTGTGGGCAGGGTCCTCAGATACGCAGTATTTT.

This clonotype was observed a few times. The chain combines TRBV7-8 with TRBJ2-1, with D possibly matching TRBD1 (7 bases). Trimming left V 5 bases short and J 7 bases short, with 15 bases between. The CDR3 runs 14 residues. CDR1 is SGHVS, CDR2 FQNEAQ, per germline. CDR3: CASSPGGMWNEQFF. CDR3 bases: TGTGCCAGCAGCCCAGGGGGGATGTGGAATGAGCAGTTCTTC. The complete variable domain, with remaining parts taken from reference TRBV7-8 and TRBJ2-1, reads GAGVSQSPRYKVAKRGQDVALRCDPISGHVSLFWYQQALGQGPEFLTYFQNEAQLDKSGLPSDRFFAERPEGSVSTLKIQRTQQEDSAVYLCASSPGGMWNEQFFGPGTRLTVL.

This clonotype was counted a few times. The chain combines TRBV7-9 with TRBJ2-1, with D hard to call. V dropped 5 bases and J dropped 1 base, with 15 bases sitting between them. The CDR3 runs 16 residues. Looked up from germline, CDR1 is SEHNR and CDR2 is FQNEAQ (reference sequence). CDR3 sequence: CASSLGVGSSYNEQFF. The CDR3 nucleotides read TGTGCCAGCAGCCTCGGAGTCGGGTCGTCCTACAATGAGCAGTTCTTC.

The chain links TRBV20-1 to TRBJ2-5, with D possibly TRBD2 on 6 matching bases. The CDR3 length is 15 residues. The V and J ends lost 0 bases and 1 base respectively, with 12 bases between them. CDR1 is DFQATT, CDR2 SNEGSKA, per germline (reference sequence). CDR3 region: CSARDISSVQETQYF. In DNA form, the CDR3 reads TGCAGTGCTAGAGATATTTCTAGCGTCCAAGAGACCCAGTACTTC.

In this sample, this clonotype turned up many times. This rearrangement joins TRBV10-2 to TRBJ1-2; tentative D call: TRBD1 (5 bases). Trimming cost V 5 bases and J 4 bases, with 11 bases left between them. CDR1 is WSHSY and CDR2 is SAAADI in the germline V gene. This CDR3 comprises 13 residues. The CDR3 DNA reads TGCGCCAGCAGTTTCCGGGACGGCTATGGCTACACCTTC. Amino acid sequence: CASSFRDGYGYTF.

This clonotype appeared a few times. The chain links TRBV20-1 to TRBJ2-1; D gene uncertain. The length of the CDR3 is 17 residues. CDR1 and CDR2 (germline): DFQATT, SNEGSKA (reference sequence). Trimming removed 6 bases from V and 0 bases from J, with 21 bases in between. CDR3 residues: CSAKDLLGSGSYNEQFF. Here the CDR3 DNA reads TGCAGTGCCAAGGATTTGCTGGGATCGGGCTCCTACAATGAGCAGTTCTTC.

V and J are TRBV20-1 and TRBJ2-3; D may be TRBD2 (6 bases). The V gene's germline CDR1 is DFQATT and CDR2 SNEGSKA (reference sequence). The CDR3 runs 13 residues. This CDR3 reads CRAERAGTDTQYF. CDR3 sequence (DNA): TGCAGAGCAGAGCGGGCTGGCACAGATACGCAGTATTTT.